This TCR beta chain originates from a study of early T cells in non-severe SARS-CoV-2 infection (dated by TCRdb to the early 2020s). For the study in its entirety: Because TCR sequencing was done on bulk RNA from unsorted whole blood, the alpha and beta chains could not be paired.

Details on this clonotype: Its antigen remains unidentified. Base qualities are not at hand, and no much larger clone is one base apart.

A case-control design nested within a healthcare worker cohort in London, UK, was used, with weekly nasopharyngeal swab PCR tests and blood sampling performed. Healthcare workers were recruited between 23 and 31 March 2020, during the week of the UK lockdown, and were followed weekly for up to about 15 weeks. The library was obtained by 5' RACE. The data were produced on a NextSeq 500. In the TCR library protocol, unique molecular identifiers were attached to individual cDNA molecules to correct for PCR bias and sequencing error. Sequencing covered both TCR alpha and beta chains, and within each sample the abundances of alpha and beta sequences were tightly co-correlated. The paper's data handling went like this. Decombinator V4 was used to annotate the V gene, J gene and CDR3 of the TCR sequences. Expanded TCRs were defined as changing significantly between any two time points under a Poisson model with p below 0.0001. TCR abundances were normalised to the total number of TCRs sequenced in each sample and reported as counts per million. TRAV1-2 paired with TRAJ12, TRAJ20 or TRAJ33 defined MAIT TCRs, while TRAV10 paired with TRAJ18 defined iNKT TCRs. VDJdb, accessed 1 November 2021, was searched for CMV, EBV and SARS-CoV-2 annotated TCRs, with TCRs annotated for multiple antigens excluded. TCRdb reran the public reads through fastp at Q25 and MiXCR, keeping productive beta chains. Every distinct CDR3 protein forms one entry, paired with its most common genes and DNA. The V and J calls were determined by TCRdb, not by the authors. Here the sample has around 45,000 distinct CDR3 sequences; nearly 7.5% occur a single time. The ten biggest clones cover 6.5% to 9.5% of the sample.

Its CDR3 holds 16 amino acids, cysteine through phenylalanine. Left in the record is the CDR3 DNA by itself, 48 bases read in frame from the first base. V loses 5 bases, J loses 1 base, and the germline ends lie 16 bases apart. According to the germline V gene, CDR1 reads MNHEY and CDR2 reads SVGAGI. Study-wide findings and limitations: VDJdb matching was skewed toward anti-spike CD8 responses, so virus-specific expansions were likely underestimated and private and CD4 specificities were missed.

The receptor was derived from an adult who was a healthcare worker with PCR-confirmed SARS-CoV-2 infection or an uninfected control (not recorded which). Sequenced material: whole blood. The rearrangement joined TRBV6-5 to TRBJ2-3; the best D guess is TRBD1, with 6 bases matching. The CDR3 reads CASSTRSRQGTDTQYF. The DNA reads TGTGCCAGCAGTACCCGAAGCAGACAGGGCACAGATACGCAGTATTTT.